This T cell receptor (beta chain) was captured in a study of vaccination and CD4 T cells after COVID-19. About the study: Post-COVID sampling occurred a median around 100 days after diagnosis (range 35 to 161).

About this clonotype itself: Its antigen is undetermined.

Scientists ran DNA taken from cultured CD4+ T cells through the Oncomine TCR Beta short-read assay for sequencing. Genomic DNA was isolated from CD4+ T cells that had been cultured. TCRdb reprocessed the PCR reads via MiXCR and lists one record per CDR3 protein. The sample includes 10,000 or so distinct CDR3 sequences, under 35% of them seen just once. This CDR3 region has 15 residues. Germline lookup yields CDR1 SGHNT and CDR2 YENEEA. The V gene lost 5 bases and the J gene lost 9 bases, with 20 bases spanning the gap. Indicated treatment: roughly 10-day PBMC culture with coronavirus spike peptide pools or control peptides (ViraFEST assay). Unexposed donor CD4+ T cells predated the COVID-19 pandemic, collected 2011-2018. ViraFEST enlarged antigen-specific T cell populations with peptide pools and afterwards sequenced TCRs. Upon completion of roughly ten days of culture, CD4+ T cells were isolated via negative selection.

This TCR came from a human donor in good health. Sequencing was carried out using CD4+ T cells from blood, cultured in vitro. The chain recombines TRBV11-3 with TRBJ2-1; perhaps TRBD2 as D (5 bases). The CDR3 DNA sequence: TGTGCCAGCAGCCTTGGGAGTTCTAAGGATAGTGAGCAGTTCTTC. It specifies CASSLGSSKDSEQFF.